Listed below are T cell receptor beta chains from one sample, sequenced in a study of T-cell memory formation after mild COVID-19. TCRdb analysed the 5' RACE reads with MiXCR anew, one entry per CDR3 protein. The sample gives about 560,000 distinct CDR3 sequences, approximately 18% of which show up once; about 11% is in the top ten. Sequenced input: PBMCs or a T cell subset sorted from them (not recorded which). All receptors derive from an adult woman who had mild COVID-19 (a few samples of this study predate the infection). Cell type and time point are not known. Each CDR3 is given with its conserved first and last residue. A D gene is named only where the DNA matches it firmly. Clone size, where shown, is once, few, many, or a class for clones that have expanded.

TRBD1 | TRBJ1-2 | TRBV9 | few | CASSVGTGVQYGYTF | TGTGCCAGCAGCGTAGGGACAGGGGTACAGTATGGCTACACCTTC
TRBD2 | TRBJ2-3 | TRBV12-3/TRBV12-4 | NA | CASSPTLAGAVDTQYF | TGTGCCAGCAGTCCGACACTAGCGGGGGCCGTAGATACGCAGTATTTT
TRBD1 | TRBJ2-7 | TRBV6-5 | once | CASSYSPGTGGAPSSYEQYF | TGTGCCAGCAGTTACTCACCCGGGACAGGGGGTGCACCGAGCTCCTACGAGCAGTACTTC
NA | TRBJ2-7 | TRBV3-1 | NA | CASSHQGMHEQYF | TGTGCCAGCAGCCACCAGGGGATGCACGAGCAGTACTTC
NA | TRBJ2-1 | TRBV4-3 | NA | CASSQGRTAYDEQFF | TGCGCCAGCAGCCAGGGACGTACAGCCTACGATGAGCAGTTCTTC
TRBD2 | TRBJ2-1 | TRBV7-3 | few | CASSPRAGGPNEQFF | TGTGCCAGCAGCCCCAGGGCGGGAGGGCCCAATGAGCAGTTCTTC
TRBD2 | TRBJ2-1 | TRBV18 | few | CASSPTSGRALNEQFF | TGTGCCAGCTCACCGACTAGCGGGAGGGCCTTGAATGAGCAGTTCTTC
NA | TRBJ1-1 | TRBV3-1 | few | CASSRVGGTEAFF | TGTGCCAGCAGCCGAGTGGGGGGCACTGAAGCTTTCTTT
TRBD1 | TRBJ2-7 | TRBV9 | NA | CASSGDRGNWGEQYF | TGTGCCAGCAGCGGGGACAGGGGAAATTGGGGGGAGCAGTACTTC
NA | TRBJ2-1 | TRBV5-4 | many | CASSPRGGWSNEQFF | TGTGCCAGCAGCCCCCGTGGGGGCTGGAGCAATGAGCAGTTCTTC
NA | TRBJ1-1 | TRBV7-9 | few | CASSLSGGSGEAFF | TGTGCCAGCAGCTTATCCGGGGGATCGGGTGAAGCTTTCTTT
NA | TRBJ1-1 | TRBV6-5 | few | CASSYSGTSNTEAFF | TGTGCCAGCAGTTACTCCGGGACGTCGAACACTGAAGCTTTCTTT
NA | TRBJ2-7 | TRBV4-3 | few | CASSQGTGSGYEQYF | TGCGCCAGCAGCCAAGGTACCGGGAGTGGCTACGAGCAGTACTTC
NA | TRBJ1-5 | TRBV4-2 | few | CASSQGERTDNQPQHF | TGTGCCAGCAGCCAAGGGGAGAGGACGGATAATCAGCCCCAGCATTTT
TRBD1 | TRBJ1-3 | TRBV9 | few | CASSEGDRGIYSGNTIYF | TGTGCCAGCAGCGAGGGGGACAGGGGGATCTACTCTGGAAACACCATATATTTT
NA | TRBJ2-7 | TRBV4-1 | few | CASSQDTRVLSYEQYF | TGCGCCAGCAGCCAAGATACCCGGGTCCTTTCCTACGAGCAGTACTTC
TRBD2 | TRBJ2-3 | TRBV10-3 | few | CAISETPGGGAVDTQYF | TGTGCCATCAGTGAGACACCCGGCGGGGGGGCCGTGGATACGCAGTATTTT
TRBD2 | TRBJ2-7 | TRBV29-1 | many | CSVNLQGTSGYEQYF | TGCAGCGTTAATTTACAGGGGACTAGCGGCTACGAGCAGTACTTC